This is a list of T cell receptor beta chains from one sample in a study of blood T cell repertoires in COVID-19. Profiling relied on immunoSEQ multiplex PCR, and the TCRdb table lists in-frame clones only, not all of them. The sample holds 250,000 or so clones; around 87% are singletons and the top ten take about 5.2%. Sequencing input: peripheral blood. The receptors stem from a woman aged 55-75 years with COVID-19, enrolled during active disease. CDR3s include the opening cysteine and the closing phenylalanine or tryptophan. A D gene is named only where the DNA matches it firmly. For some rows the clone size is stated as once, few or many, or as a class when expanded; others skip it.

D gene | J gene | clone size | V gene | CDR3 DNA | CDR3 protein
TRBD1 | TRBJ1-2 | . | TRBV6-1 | TGTGCCAGCAGTGAACGACAGGGGGCATTGGGTGGCTACACCTTC | CASSERQGALGGYTF
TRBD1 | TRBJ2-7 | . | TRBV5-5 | TGTGCCAGCAGCCCGGAGGGTGACAGGGGCTCCTACGAGCAGTACTTC | CASSPEGDRGSYEQYF
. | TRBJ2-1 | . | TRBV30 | TGTGCCTGGAGTGTAGGCGGGACTCCTAATGAGCAGTTCTTC | CAWSVGGTPNEQFF
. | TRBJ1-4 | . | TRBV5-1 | TGCGCCAGCAGCTCACCAGGGTACGATGAAAAACTGTTTTTT | CASSSPGYDEKLFF
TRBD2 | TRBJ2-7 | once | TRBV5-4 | TGTGCCAGCAGCTTGGCCCCGGGGGGGGCCTACGAGCAGTACTTC | CASSLAPGGAYEQYF
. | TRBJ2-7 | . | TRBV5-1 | TGCGCCAGCAGCGTAGGGGGTGCCTACGAGCAGTACTTC | CASSVGGAYEQYF
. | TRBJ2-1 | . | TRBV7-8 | TGTGCCAGCAGCTTTGTTTCGGGCAATGAGCAGTTCTTC | CASSFVSGNEQFF
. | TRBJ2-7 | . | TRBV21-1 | TGTGCCAGCAGCAAAGAAGACAGAACCTACGAGCAGTACTTC | CASSKEDRTYEQYF
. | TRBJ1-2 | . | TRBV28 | TGTGCCGGGTCGGGTAACTATGGCTACACCTTC | CAGSGNYGYTF
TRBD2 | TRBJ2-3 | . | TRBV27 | TGTGCCAGCAGCCCACTAGCGGGGACAGATACGCAGTATTTT | CASSPLAGTDTQYF
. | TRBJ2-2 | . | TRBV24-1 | TGTGCCACCAGTCGACCAGGGGTCACCGGGGAGCTGTTTTTT | CATSRPGVTGELFF
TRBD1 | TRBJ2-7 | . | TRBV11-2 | TGTGCCAGCAGCTGGACAGGGGTTGACTACGAGCAGTACTTC | CASSWTGVDYEQYF
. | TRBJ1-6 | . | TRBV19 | TGTGCCAGTACCCAGGGGAGCTCCTATAATTCACCCCTCCACTTT | CASTQGSSYNSPLHF
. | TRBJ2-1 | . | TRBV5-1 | TGCGCCAGCAGCTTGACAGGGATCGCCTACAATGAGCAGTTCTTC | CASSLTGIAYNEQFF
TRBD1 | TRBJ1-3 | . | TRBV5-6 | TGTGCCAGCAGCTTGGCCCAGGGGGCTGGAAACACCATATATTTT | CASSLAQGAGNTIYF
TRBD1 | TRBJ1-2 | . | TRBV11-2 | TGTGCCAGCAGCTCAGACAGGGGGCGCGGCTACACCTTC | CASSSDRGRGYTF
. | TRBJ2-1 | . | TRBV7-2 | TGTGCCAGCAGCTTAGCAAGGTCCAGGAATGAGCAGTTCTTC | CASSLARSRNEQFF
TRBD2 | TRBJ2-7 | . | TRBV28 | TGTGCCAGCAGGTTAGCGGGAGCGGGGACCTACGAGCAGTACTTC | CASRLAGAGTYEQYF
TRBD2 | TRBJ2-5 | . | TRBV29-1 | TGCAGCGTTGAGCTCCTAGCGGGAGGGCCAGGAGGGGAGACCCAGTACTTC | CSVELLAGGPGGETQYF
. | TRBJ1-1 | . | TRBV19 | TGTGCCAGTAGTGGGAGTCAAGGGGGATGGACTGAAGCTTTCTTT | CASSGSQGGWTEAFF
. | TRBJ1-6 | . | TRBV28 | TGTGCCAGCAGTTCTCCCCTTCGGTTGGCACCCCTCCACTTT | CASSSPLRLAPLHF
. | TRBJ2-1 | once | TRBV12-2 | TGTGCAAGTCGCCCGCCCCGGGACTTACGCGACAATGAGCAGTTCTTC | CASRPPRDLRDNEQFF
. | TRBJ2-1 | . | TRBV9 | TGTGCCAGCAGCGTAGAGCCTCGCAATGAGCAGTTCTTC | CASSVEPRNEQFF
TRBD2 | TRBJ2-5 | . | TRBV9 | TGTGCCAGCAGCGTAGCAGCGGGAGGGTACCAAGAGACCCAGTACTTC | CASSVAAGGYQETQYF
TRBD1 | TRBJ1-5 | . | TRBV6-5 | TGTGCCGGGGGGACAGGGGTAAGCAATCAGCCCCAGCATTTT | CAGGTGVSNQPQHF
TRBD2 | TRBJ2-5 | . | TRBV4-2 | TGTGCCAGCAGCCAAGAGGGACTAGCGGAAGAGACCCAGTACTTC | CASSQEGLAEETQYF
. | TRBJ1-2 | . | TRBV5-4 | TGTGCCAGCAGCTTGGTTCTGGGCGGGAACTATGGCTACACCTTC | CASSLVLGGNYGYTF
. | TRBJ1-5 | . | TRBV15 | TGTGCCACCAGCAGCCCACAACAGGGTGGGCAGCCCCAGCATTTT | CATSSPQQGGQPQHF
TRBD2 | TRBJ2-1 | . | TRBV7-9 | TGTGCCAGCAGCTTAAGTACGGGGAGGCGGCGGGAGCAGCAGTTCTTC | CASSLSTGRRREQQFF
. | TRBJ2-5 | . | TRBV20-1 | TGCAGTGCTAGTTCGGTACAAGAGACCCAGTACTTC | CSASSVQETQYF
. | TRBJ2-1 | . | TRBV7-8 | TGTGCCAGCAGCCACAGACCCAGAACAGGCTCAAGCTCCTACAATGAGCAGTTCTTC | CASSHRPRTGSSSYNEQFF
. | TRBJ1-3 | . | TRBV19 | TGTGCCAGTCGCAGGGCCGAAGGGGGAAACACCATATATTTT | CASRRAEGGNTIYF
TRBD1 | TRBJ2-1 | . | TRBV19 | TGTGCCAGTAGTCCGGACAGGGCCGAATTGAGGAATGAGCAGTTCTTC | CASSPDRAELRNEQFF
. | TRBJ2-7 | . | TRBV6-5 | TGTGCCAGCTCCCTCCGGGGTCCGTACGAGCAGTACTTC | CASSLRGPYEQYF
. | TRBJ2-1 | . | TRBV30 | TGTGCCTGGAGAACAGGGTCCTACAATGAGCAGTTCTTC | CAWRTGSYNEQFF
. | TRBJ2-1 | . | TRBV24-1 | TGTGCCACCAGTGACCCCGGGACAAAGCAGTTCTTC | CATSDPGTKQFF
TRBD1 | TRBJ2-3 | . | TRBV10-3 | TGTGCCATCAGTGAGTCGACAGGGTATAGCACAGATACGCAGTATTTT | CAISESTGYSTDTQYF
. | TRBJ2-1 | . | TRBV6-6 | TGTGCCAGCAGTTATCTAGAGGGTGGTGAGCAGTTCTTC | CASSYLEGGEQFF
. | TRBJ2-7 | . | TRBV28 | TGTGCCAGCAGTTTATCCAGATCCTACGAGCAGTACTTC | CASSLSRSYEQYF
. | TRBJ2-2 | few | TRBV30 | TGTGCCTGGAGCGGGTTTCAGGGTACCGGGGAGCTGTTTTTT | CAWSGFQGTGELFF
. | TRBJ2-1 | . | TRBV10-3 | TGTGCCATCAGTGAGTCTGGTGGGCCCGGTGAGCAGTTCTTC | CAISESGGPGEQFF
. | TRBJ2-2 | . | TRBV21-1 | TGTGCCAGCAGCAAAGGAACCCCCTCGGGTGGGGCTGGGGCCGGGGAGCTGTTTTTT | CASSKGTPSGGAGAGELFF
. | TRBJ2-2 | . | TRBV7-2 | TGTGCCAGCAGCTTAGGCCCTACGAACACCGGGGAGCTGTTTTTT | CASSLGPTNTGELFF
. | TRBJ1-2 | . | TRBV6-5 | TGTGCCAGCAGCCAGACAGGAGAAGGCTATGGCTACACCTTC | CASSQTGEGYGYTF
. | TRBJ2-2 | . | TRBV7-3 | TGTGCCAGCAGCCGCGAGATCGGGGAGCCGTTTTTT | CASSREIGEPFF
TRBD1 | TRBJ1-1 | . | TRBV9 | TGTGCCAGCAGCCAGGGGGCGAACACTGAAGCTTTCTTT | CASSQGANTEAFF
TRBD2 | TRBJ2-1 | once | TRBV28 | TGTGCCAGCAGTTTGCCTAGCGGAGCTTACAATGAGCAGTTCTTC | CASSLPSGAYNEQFF
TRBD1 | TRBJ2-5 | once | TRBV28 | TGTGCCAGCAGATCGACAGGGTCTAAAGAGACCCAGTACTTC | CASRSTGSKETQYF
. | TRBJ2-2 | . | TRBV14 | TGTGCCAGCAGCCCCAGCGGCACCGGGGAGCTGTTTTTT | CASSPSGTGELFF